This T cell receptor beta chain was identified during a study of cytomegalovirus exposure and HLA in healthy donors. Here immunoSEQ multiplex PCR was the method, and the copy in TCRdb shows in-frame clones only, minus some. Of 71,000 or so clones detected, roughly 94% appear once; the ten largest clones hold 1.4%. This CDR3 is 15 amino acids long. Germline V gene lookup returns CDR1 ENHRY and CDR2 SYGVKD. V lost 8 bases to trimming and J lost 0 bases, with 14 bases between them. The sequencing sample was made of PBMCs. The TCR sequence derives from a man aged 18 to 35 in good health and CMV-seropositive. The V gene is TRBV10-3, the J gene TRBJ1-3; D might be TRBD1 (5 bases). The CDR3 coding sequence is TGTGCCATCTGCGAAACAGGCGACTCTGGAAACACCATATATTTT. This gives the protein CAICETGDSGNTIYF.